The next 19 T cell receptor beta chains were all read from a single sample in a study of siplizumab effects on memory and regulatory T cells. TCRdb's table, derived via immunoSEQ multiplex PCR, lists solely in-frame clones and lacks some. Of about 91,000 clones in the sample, 90% to 95% were seen once. The sequenced material came from CD8+ T cells sorted from blood. These receptors were obtained from a human donor in good health.

CDR3 in DNA: TGTGCCAGCAGCTTACCGGGACAGATCCAAGAGACCCAGTACTTC. It specifies CASSLPGQIQETQYF. V is TRBV7-9 and J is TRBJ2-5; 7 bases are a match to TRBD1. The CDR3 extends over 15 amino acids. Germline V gene lookup returns CDR1 SEHNR and CDR2 FQNEAQ (reference sequence). V shed 2 bases and J 1 base; nucleotides not matched to a gene: 4.

This rearrangement joins TRBV6-5 to TRBJ2-1, with D perhaps assigned TRBD1 or TRBD2 (5 bases each). The CDR3 runs 14 residues. Germline CDR1 is MNHEY and CDR2 is SVGAGI. Trimming removed 6 bases from V and 3 bases from J, with 12 bases in between. The CDR3 nucleotides read TGTGCCAGCAGCCCCGGGGCGTTCTACAATGAGCAGTTCTTC. Translated, it gives CASSPGAFYNEQFF.

The V call is TRBV4-1, the J call TRBJ2-5; a possible D gene is TRBD2 (6 bases). Trimming took 4 bases from V and 4 from J, leaving 13 bases between them. This CDR3 is 14 amino acids long. Germline V gives CDR1 MGHRA, CDR2 YSYEKL. The DNA for the CDR3 is TGCGCCAGCAGCCTCGCGGGGATAGGAGAGACCCAGTACTTC. Its protein is CASSLAGIGETQYF.

This chain connects TRBV29-1 to TRBJ2-1, with 7 positions matching TRBD1. Trimming at V came to 7 bases and at J to 8 bases, leaving 14 bases not matched to a gene. The CDR3 totals 14 residues. The germline CDR1 and CDR2 sequences are SQVTM and ANQGSEA. The CDR3 sequence is CSGGPDRNSDEQFF. The CDR3 region has the DNA TGCAGCGGGGGGCCGGACAGGAATTCGGATGAGCAGTTCTTC.

The V call is TRBV7-8, the J call TRBJ2-7; possibly TRBD2 for D (6 bases). CDR1 and CDR2 (germline): SGHVS, FQNEAQ. V was clipped by 5 bases and J by 5 bases, with 16 bases between them. This CDR3 has 14 residues. CDR3: CASSPLEGFHEQYF. Written as DNA, the CDR3 is TGTGCCAGCAGCCCCCTGGAGGGGTTCCACGAGCAGTACTTC.

The rearrangement joins TRBV19 to TRBJ1-1, with a weak D call TRBD1 (6 bases). The CDR3 is made up of 15 amino acids. V gave up 2 bases and J gave up 5 bases, with 15 bases separating them. Germline V CDR1 and CDR2: LNHDA, SQIVND (reference sequence). The CDR3 is CASSILPEGGTEAFF. The CDR3 DNA reads TGTGCCAGTAGTATACTTCCTGAGGGGGGAACTGAAGCTTTCTTT.

The chain recombines TRBV4-1 with TRBJ1-2, with a weak D call TRBD1 (6 bases). This CDR3 spans 16 amino acids. The germline V gene has CDR1 MGHRA and CDR2 YSYEKL. Trimming removed 2 bases from V and 5 bases from J, with 18 bases in between. The CDR3 sequence is CASSQTEETGDYGYTF. The CDR3 nucleotides are TGCGCCAGCAGCCAAACTGAGGAGACAGGAGATTATGGCTACACCTTC.

The chain combines TRBV6-1 with TRBJ1-5; TRBD1 agrees at 7 bases. The CDR3 totals 15 residues. V was pared by 4 bases and J by 4 bases, with 7 bases of the junction left unmatched. Germline loops: CDR1 MNHNS, CDR2 SASEGT. The CDR3 spells CASSVTGLGNQPQHF. DNA of the CDR3: TGTGCCAGCAGTGTGACAGGGCTGGGAAATCAGCCCCAGCATTTT.

This rearrangement joins TRBV7-3 to TRBJ2-3, with 7 positions matching TRBD2. Germline CDR1 is SGHTA and CDR2 is FQGTGA. The V gene end was trimmed by 1 base and the J gene end by 3 bases; junction bases not matched to a gene: 4. CDR3 size: 15 residues. CDR3 DNA sequence: TGTGCCAGCAGCTTAAGCGGGAGTATAACAGATACGCAGTATTTT. It is translated as CASSLSGSITDTQYF.

The chain has TRBV7-9 and TRBJ1-6; TRBD1 matches at 7 bases. The germline gives CDR1 SEHNR, CDR2 FQNEAQ (reference sequence). This CDR3 region has 16 residues. The V and J ends lost 3 bases and 6 bases, in that order; junction bases with no gene match: 8. CDR3 amino acids: CASSFQTGYGNSPLHF. CDR3 coding DNA: TGTGCCAGCAGCTTCCAGACAGGGTATGGTAATTCACCCCTCCACTTT.

This clone was counted only a few times. The CDR3 spells CASRTVGGNTEAFF. Here the CDR3 DNA reads TGTGCCAGCCGAACAGTCGGGGGGAACACTGAAGCTTTCTTT. The chain joins TRBV27 to TRBJ1-1, with a tentative D call TRBD1 (5 bases). CDR1 is MNHEY and CDR2 is SMNVEV in the germline V gene (reference sequence). CDR3 length: 14 amino acids. V lost 8 bases, J lost 1 base, and 14 bases lay in between.

The V gene is TRBV7-2, the J gene TRBJ2-3; no firm D call. Germline V gene data show CDR1 as SGHTA and CDR2 as FQGNSA. The CDR3 consists of 15 residues. V shed 3 bases and J shed 3 bases, with 13 bases lying between them. As DNA, the CDR3 is TGTGCCAGCAGCTTCGGCCCGACTGTAACAGATACGCAGTATTTT. It is translated as CASSFGPTVTDTQYF.

This chain links TRBV4-1 with TRBJ2-5, with 12 nucleotides matching TRBD2. The CDR3 is 19 residues long. Germline loops: CDR1 MGHRA, CDR2 YSYEKL. V shed 3 bases and J 1 base; nucleotides not matched to a gene: 12. CDR3 protein: CASSHALAGGVSPQETQYF. The CDR3 nucleotides read TGCGCCAGCAGCCATGCGCTAGCGGGGGGGGTCTCCCCCCAAGAGACCCAGTACTTC.

This chain links TRBV4-1 with TRBJ2-7, with D tentatively TRBD1 or TRBD2 (6 bases each). This CDR3 has 15 amino acids. The germline V gene has CDR1 MGHRA and CDR2 YSYEKL. V lost 0 bases to trimming and J lost 2 bases, with 11 bases between them. CDR3 loop: CASSQEGGTPYEQYF. CDR3 sequence (DNA): TGCGCCAGCAGCCAAGAAGGGGGGACCCCCTACGAGCAGTACTTC.

The rearrangement links TRBV11-2 to TRBJ2-1, with a weak D call TRBD2 (5 bases). V gave up 2 bases and J gave up 0 bases, with 8 bases separating them. CDR3 length equals 15 residues. Germline CDR1 and CDR2: SGHAT and FQNNGV. For the CDR3, the DNA is TGTGCCAGCAGCTTACTAGCCAGCTCCTACAATGAGCAGTTCTTC. Translated, it gives CASSLLASSYNEQFF.

The chain employs TRBV27 and TRBJ2-7; 7 positions match TRBD2. Germline values: CDR1 MNHEY, CDR2 SMNVEV (reference sequence). V lost 2 bases to trimming and J lost 2 bases; unmatched junction nucleotides: 3. CDR3 length equals 14 residues. In DNA, the CDR3 is TGTGCCAGCAGTTTAGCGGGAGACCCCTACGAGCAGTACTTC. Translation: CASSLAGDPYEQYF.

The chain couples TRBV7-9 to TRBJ1-1; D perhaps matches TRBD1 (5 bases). Germline V lookup: CDR1 SEHNR, CDR2 FQNEAQ (reference sequence). V was cut by 5 bases and J by 3 bases, with 13 bases left in between. The CDR3 covers 14 residues. The CDR3 sequence: CASSPPWGDTEAFF. The CDR3, as DNA: TGTGCCAGCAGCCCGCCTTGGGGGGACACTGAAGCTTTCTTT.

V is TRBV4-1 and J is TRBJ2-7; tentatively, D is TRBD1 (6 bases). Germline CDR1 MGHRA, CDR2 YSYEKL. The CDR3 extends over 14 amino acids. V was cut by 1 base and J by 6 bases, with 13 bases left in between. CDR3 sequence reads: CASSQGAGAREQYF. DNA for the CDR3: TGCGCCAGCAGCCAAGGGGCAGGGGCGCGCGAGCAGTACTTC.

J is TRBJ1-1 and V is TRBV7-9; possibly TRBD1 for D (6 bases). Trimming removed 4 bases at V and 5 bases at J, with 17 bases between. The length of the CDR3 is 15 residues. Germline V CDR1 and CDR2: SEHNR, FQNEAQ (reference sequence). The CDR3 bases are TGTGCCAGCAGCTCAGACCTCAGGGGCGAGACTGAAGCTTTCTTT. Its protein is CASSSDLRGETEAFF.